This T cell receptor (beta chain) was obtained from a study of neurological immune-mediated disorders. With 4 bases removed from V and 1 base from J, the gap between germline ends came to 14 bases. CDR1 and CDR2 (germline): SGHRS, YFSETQ. CDR3 length: 15 residues. In the case of this clonotype: What it binds is not known. This may stem from a read error, because a much larger clone lies one nucleotide away.

cDNA synthesis was performed by 5'RACE with 10-nucleotide random UMIs. Using its own MiXCR run on the 5' RACE reads, TCRdb lists one record per CDR3 protein. The repertoire holds about 24,000 distinct CDR3 sequences, with roughly 12% as singletons. Overall study results and limits: HTLV-1-associated myelopathy ranked highest for TCR clonal expansion and multiple sclerosis lowest, beneath healthy controls. No CDR3 amino acid sequences recurred among expanded clones across subjects, suggesting private repertoires in all groups.

Unsorted libraries were prepared from 2 million PBMCs that had been stored at -80 C. V gene TRBV5-1 combines with J gene TRBJ1-1, with D possibly matching TRBD1 (6 bases). The receptor was isolated from a woman aged 35 to 49 with HTLV-1-associated myelopathy (HAM/TSP). The sample consisted of PBMCs. CDR3 DNA: TGCGCCAGCAGCCCACAGGGAAAGGGGAACACTGAAGCTTTCTTT. Protein: CASSPQGKGNTEAFF.